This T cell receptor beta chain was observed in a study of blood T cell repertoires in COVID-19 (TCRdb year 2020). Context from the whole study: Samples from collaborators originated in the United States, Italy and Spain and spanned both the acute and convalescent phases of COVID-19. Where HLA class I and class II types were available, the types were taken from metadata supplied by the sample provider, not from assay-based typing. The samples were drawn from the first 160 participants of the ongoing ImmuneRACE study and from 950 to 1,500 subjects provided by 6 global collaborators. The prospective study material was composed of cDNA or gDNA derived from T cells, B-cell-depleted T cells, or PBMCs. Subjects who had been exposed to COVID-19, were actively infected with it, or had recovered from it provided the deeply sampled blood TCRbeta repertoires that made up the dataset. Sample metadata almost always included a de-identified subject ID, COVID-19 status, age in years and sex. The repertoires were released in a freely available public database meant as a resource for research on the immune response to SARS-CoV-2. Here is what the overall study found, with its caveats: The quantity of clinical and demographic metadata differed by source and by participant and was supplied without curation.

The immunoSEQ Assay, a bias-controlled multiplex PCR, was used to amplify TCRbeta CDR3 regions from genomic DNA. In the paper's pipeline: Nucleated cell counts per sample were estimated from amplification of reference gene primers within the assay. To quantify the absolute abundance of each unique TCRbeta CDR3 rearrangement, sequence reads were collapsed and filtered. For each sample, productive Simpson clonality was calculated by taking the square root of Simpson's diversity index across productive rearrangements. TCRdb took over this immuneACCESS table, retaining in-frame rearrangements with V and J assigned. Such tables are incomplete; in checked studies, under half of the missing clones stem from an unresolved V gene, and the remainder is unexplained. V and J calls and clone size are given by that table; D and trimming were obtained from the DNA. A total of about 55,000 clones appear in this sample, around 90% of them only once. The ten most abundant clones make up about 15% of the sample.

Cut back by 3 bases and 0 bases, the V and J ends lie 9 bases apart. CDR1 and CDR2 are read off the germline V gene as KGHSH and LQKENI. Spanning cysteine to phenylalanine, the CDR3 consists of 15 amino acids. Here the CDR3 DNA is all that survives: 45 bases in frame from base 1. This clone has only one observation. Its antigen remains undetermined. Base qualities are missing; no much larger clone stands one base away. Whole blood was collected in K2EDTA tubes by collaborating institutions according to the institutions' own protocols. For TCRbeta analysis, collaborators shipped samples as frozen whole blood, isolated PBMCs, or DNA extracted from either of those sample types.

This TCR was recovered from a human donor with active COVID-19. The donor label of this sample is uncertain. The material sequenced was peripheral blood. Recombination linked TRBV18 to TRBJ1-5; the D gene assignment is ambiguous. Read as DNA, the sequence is TGTGCCAGCTCACCGAGGCACCTTAGCAATCAGCCCCAGCATTTT. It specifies CASSPRHLSNQPQHF.